The sequence of this T cell receptor beta chain was determined in a study of CD8 T cells in Susac syndrome. Regarding the study as a whole: Acknowledgment was made by the study that its TCR sequencing and HLA analysis involved a relatively small number of individuals.

This clonotype was picked up a small number of times. Its specificity is unknown. Germline assignment: CDR1 SGHTA and CDR2 FQGNSA. Losses at the gene ends were 3 bases for V and 2 bases for J; bases not matched to a gene: 0. CDR3 size: 14 residues. A quantity of roughly 0.5 to 1 ug RNA underwent reverse transcription using random hexamers. The immunoSEQ assay covered 54 Vbeta and 13 Jbeta segments for CDR3. TCRdb itself ran the immunoSEQ multiplex PCR reads through MiXCR, one entry per CDR3 protein. Found here are some 110,000 distinct CDR3 sequences, 90% to 95% of them singletons; the top ten hold 0.085% to 0.095%.

Specimen: CD4+ T cells from PBMCs. The source is a human donor with multiple sclerosis. This chain connects TRBV7-2 to TRBJ2-5; 10 bases map to TRBD2. The DNA for the CDR3 is TGTGCCAGCAGCTTTAGCGGGGGGCAAGAGACCCAGTACTTC. Encoded protein: CASSFSGGQETQYF.